This TCR beta chain was identified during a study of neoadjuvant anti-PD-1 for oral cavity cancer. Whole-study context: Nivolumab at 3 mg/kg was mostly given biweekly, three to four doses, pre-surgery. Around day 43, patients without progression received a fourth nivolumab dose before surgery.

The CDR3 totals 17 residues. The ends lost 5 bases at V and 0 bases at J; junction bases unmatched: 10. Germline CDR1 is GTSNPN and CDR2 is SVGIG (reference sequence). About this clone itself: Its target is not known.

The protocol was immunoSEQ multiplex PCR, while the TCRdb copy is restricted to in-frame clones and leaves out a portion. The sample holds roughly 12,000 clones, 57% seen once. These oral cavity squamous cell carcinomas were HPV-negative and locally advanced. Study-wide results and caveats: Larger post-treatment preexisting tumor clones tracked with greater tumor shrinkage.

Sequences were derived from tumor tissue, sampled before nivolumab (anti-PD-1) treatment. This chain connects TRBV30 to TRBJ2-3; 11 nucleotides align to TRBD2. This receptor was obtained from a person aged 35-79 years with oral cavity squamous cell carcinoma. The CDR3 DNA follows: TGTGCCTGGGGGACTAGCGGAGCAAACCCTAGCACAGATACGCAGTATTTT. This sequence encodes CAWGTSGANPSTDTQYF.